Presented here are 17 T cell receptor beta chains from one specimen sequenced in a study of T-cell reconstitution after alpha-beta-depleted transplantation in children. Preparation of the TCRbeta library was carried out with unique molecular identifiers. One entry per CDR3 protein results from TCRdb running MiXCR on the PCR reads. The sample yields about 980,000 distinct CDR3 sequences, about 31% seen once. Material: PBMCs, mostly from graft donor cells, obtained 360 days after TCRalphabeta/CD19-depleted stem cell transplant. The source of these receptors is a boy in the first two years of life who had a stem cell transplant for SCID, so the T cells may come from the graft donor.

The genes are TRBV2 and TRBJ2-5; 10 bases are a match to TRBD1. Per the germline V gene, CDR1 is SNHLY and CDR2 is FYNNEI. This CDR3 has 18 amino acids. The junction had 11 bases not matched to a gene; V was cut back by 0 bases and J by 4 bases. Written as DNA, the CDR3 is TGTGCCAGCAGTGAAGCCATCCGGGACAGGGGTAGGCGAGAGACCCAGTACTTC. This sequence encodes CASSEAIRDRGRRETQYF.

This clonotype has only a few counts. The genes are TRBV20-1 and TRBJ2-1; D remains unclear. Germline loops: CDR1 DFQATT, CDR2 SNEGSKA (reference sequence). This CDR3 contains 13 residues. Between the trimmed V and J ends, which lost 5 bases and 0 bases, there was a span of 8 bases. The CDR3 protein is CSAGPFSYNEQFF. The CDR3 DNA reads TGCAGTGCTGGTCCATTCTCCTACAATGAGCAGTTCTTC.

The rearrangement uses TRBV5-5 and TRBJ1-5; D remains unclear. There are 14 residues in the CDR3. CDR1 is SGHKS, CDR2 YYEKEE, per germline (reference sequence). The V end lost 3 bases, the J end lost 3 bases, and 10 bases lay between the germline ends. CDR3 DNA: TGTGCCAGCAGCTCCGGTGACTTCAATCAGCCCCAGCATTTT. The encoded protein is CASSSGDFNQPQHF.

Concerning this clonotype itself: This may stem from a read error, because a much larger clone lies one nucleotide away. This sequence joins TRBV5-1 and TRBJ1-1; D gene ambiguous. Trimming removed 4 bases at V and 1 base at J, with 11 bases between. CDR1 SGHRS and CDR2 YFSETQ come from the germline V gene. The CDR3 runs 14 residues. This CDR3 is CASSPGEGNTEAFF. The CDR3 DNA follows: TGCGCCAGCAGCCCCGGAGAGGGGAACACTGAAGCTTTCTTT.

The chain uses TRBV7-9 and TRBJ2-7; 8 bases agree with TRBD1. The J segment lost 4 bases and the V segment lost 5 bases, leaving 7 bases of the junction unmatched. Per germline, CDR1 SEHNR and CDR2 FQNEAQ (reference sequence). The CDR3 loop spans 14 amino acids. Written as DNA, the CDR3 is TGTGCCAGCAGCCGGGACCAGGGGGCTTACGAGCAGTACTTC. It specifies CASSRDQGAYEQYF.

The gene calls are TRBV7-2 and TRBJ2-5, with a possible D match to TRBD1 (6 bases). There are 16 residues in the CDR3. The V and J ends lost 1 base and 5 bases respectively, with 17 bases between them. Looked up from germline, CDR1 is SGHTA and CDR2 is FQGNSA. The CDR3: CASSLVVTGRWETQYF. DNA of the CDR3: TGTGCCAGCAGCTTAGTTGTCACAGGGCGGTGGGAGACCCAGTACTTC.

This clonotype was seen a handful of times. V gene TRBV29-1 combines with J gene TRBJ2-7, with 11 bases aligning to TRBD2. This CDR3 spans 14 amino acids. V gave up 6 bases and J gave up 2 bases; unmatched junction bases: 6. The V gene's germline CDR1 is SQVTM and CDR2 ANQGSEA. CDR3 residues: CSVELAGVPYEQYF. CDR3 bases: TGCAGCGTCGAACTAGCGGGGGTCCCCTACGAGCAGTACTTC.

The chain is built from TRBV2 and TRBJ2-3, with D perhaps matching TRBD1 or TRBD2 (5 bases each). This CDR3 comprises 17 residues. Per germline, CDR1 SNHLY and CDR2 FYNNEI. V dropped 3 bases and J dropped 0 bases, with 16 bases sitting between them. Written as DNA, the CDR3 is TGTGCCAGCAGTGAGGGACCGACTCTAACTAGCACAGATACGCAGTATTTT. Amino acid sequence: CASSEGPTLTSTDTQYF.

V usage is TRBV5-6 and J usage is TRBJ2-3, with 11 bases aligning to TRBD1. V gave up 1 base and J gave up 3 bases; unmatched junction bases: 13. Germline CDR1 is SGHDT and CDR2 is YYEEEE. This CDR3 contains 19 residues. CDR3 bases: TGTGCCAGCAGCTTGAGTCGGCGCGTCCGGGACAGGGGGACAGATACGCAGTATTTT. Protein: CASSLSRRVRDRGTDTQYF.

The chain couples TRBV5-1 to TRBJ2-6; tentatively, D is TRBD2 (6 bases). V was trimmed by 2 bases and J by 0 bases, leaving 15 bases between them. This CDR3 is 18 amino acids long. Germline loops: CDR1 SGHRS, CDR2 YFSETQ. CDR3 sequence: CASSFHAGRFSGANVLTF. Written as DNA, the CDR3 is TGCGCCAGCAGCTTCCACGCGGGACGTTTCTCTGGGGCCAACGTCCTGACTTTC.

The table lists this clonotype with a few counts. The CDR3 DNA sequence: TGCGCCAGCACTATGGCTTTCACTAACACTGAAGCTTTCTTT. Protein product: CASTMAFTNTEAFF. This rearrangement joins TRBV10-2 to TRBJ1-1, with no clear D. The CDR3 consists of 14 residues. Trimming took off 7 bases at V and 2 bases at J, with 14 bases between the two ends. Per the germline V gene, CDR1 is WSHSY and CDR2 is SAAADI.

This clonotype was detected only a few times. V usage is TRBV11-1 and J usage is TRBJ1-3; the match to TRBD1 covers 8 bases. This CDR3 has 18 residues. Trimming cost V 0 bases and J 4 bases; bases outside gene matches: 11. Per the germline V gene, CDR1 is SGHAT and CDR2 is FQDESV (reference sequence). CDR3 bases: TGTGCCAGCAGCTTAGCTGGACAGGGTAATTTGGTGGGAAACACCATATATTTT. Translating it yields CASSLAGQGNLVGNTIYF.

This chain connects TRBV4-1 to TRBJ2-5, with D uncertain. The CDR3 runs to 13 residues. The germline V and J ends were trimmed by 5 bases and 4 bases, with 11 bases remaining between them. Germline V gene sequence: CDR1 MGHRA, CDR2 YSYEKL. The CDR3 sequence: CASSSTLRETQYF. The CDR3 DNA is TGCGCCAGCAGCTCGACCCTGAGAGAGACCCAGTACTTC.

The CDR3, as DNA: TGTGCCTGGGTTAGCGGGGCGGGGGATACGCAGTATTTT. Translating it yields CAWVSGAGDTQYF. The chain carries TRBV30 and TRBJ2-3; 8 nucleotides match TRBD2. The J segment lost 6 bases and the V segment lost 5 bases, leaving 7 bases of the junction unmatched. This CDR3 is 13 amino acids long. Germline V lookup: CDR1 GTSNPN, CDR2 SVGIG (reference sequence).

The CDR3 region has the DNA TGCAGTGCTCTTTGGACTTGGGGAAACACCATATATTTT. Its translation is CSALWTWGNTIYF. V is TRBV20-1 and J is TRBJ1-3; D ambiguous. From germline, CDR1 is DFQATT and CDR2 SNEGSKA (reference sequence). Trimming shortened V by 5 bases and J by 4 bases, and 12 bases separated the two germline ends. The CDR3 contains 13 residues.

This clonotype was found a few times. The chain uses TRBV3-1 and TRBJ1-1; D is undetermined. Germline CDR1 and CDR2: LGHDT and YNNKEL (reference sequence). Trimming shortened V by 4 bases and J by 6 bases, and 15 bases separated the two germline ends. This CDR3 is built from 14 residues. CDR3 residues: CASSRGPRNAEAFF. CDR3 in DNA: TGTGCCAGCAGCCGCGGACCCAGAAACGCTGAAGCTTTCTTT.

The sample holds many counts of this clonotype. The rearrangement joins TRBV29-1 to TRBJ2-7; D may be TRBD2 (6 bases). Germline V CDR1 and CDR2: SQVTM, ANQGSEA. The CDR3 runs 13 residues. The CDR3 DNA sequence: TGCAGTCCTTATCCAGGGACTCGGCGCGAGCAGTACTTC. Protein sequence: CSPYPGTRREQYF.